The T cell receptor beta chain described here comes from a study of blood T cell repertoires in COVID-19. Clones were read by immunoSEQ multiplex PCR, and TCRdb kept only the in-frame ones, dropping some. The sample lists around 260,000 clones, about 85% seen once, with 0.87% in the top ten. This clone was seen a handful of times. Per germline, CDR1 ENHRY and CDR2 SYGVKD. The CDR3 is 14 amino acids. The V and J ends lost 3 bases and 3 bases, in that order; junction bases with no gene match: 4. V usage is TRBV10-3 and J usage is TRBJ1-1; TRBD1 agrees at 7 bases. The clonotype originates from a human donor with COVID-19, enrolled during active disease. The donor label of this sample is uncertain. Specimen: peripheral blood. CDR3 DNA sequence: TGTGCCATCAGTGAAGGGGACAGATACACTGAAGCTTTCTTT. Protein sequence: CAISEGDRYTEAFF.